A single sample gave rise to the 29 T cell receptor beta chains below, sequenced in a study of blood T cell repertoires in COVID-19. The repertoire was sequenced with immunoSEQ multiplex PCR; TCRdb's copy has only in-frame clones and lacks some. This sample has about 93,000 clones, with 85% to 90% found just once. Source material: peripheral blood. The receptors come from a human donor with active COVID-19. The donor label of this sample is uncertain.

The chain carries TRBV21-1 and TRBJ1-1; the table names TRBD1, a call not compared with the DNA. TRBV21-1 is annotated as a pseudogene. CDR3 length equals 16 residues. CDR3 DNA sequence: TGTGCCAGCAGCAAACCCCAGGGGGCTAGGAACACTGAAGCTTTCTTT. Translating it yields CASSKPQGARNTEAFF.

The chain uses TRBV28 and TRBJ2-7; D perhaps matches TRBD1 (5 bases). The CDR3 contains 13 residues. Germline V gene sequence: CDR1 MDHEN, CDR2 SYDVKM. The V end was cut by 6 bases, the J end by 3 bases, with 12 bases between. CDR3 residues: CASRDSLIYEQYF. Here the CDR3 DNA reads TGTGCCAGCAGAGACAGTTTGATCTACGAGCAGTACTTC.

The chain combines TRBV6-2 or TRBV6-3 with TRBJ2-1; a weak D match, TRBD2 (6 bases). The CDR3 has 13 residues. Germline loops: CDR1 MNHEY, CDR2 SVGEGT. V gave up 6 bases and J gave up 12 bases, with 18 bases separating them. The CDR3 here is CASSPGGGLWQFF. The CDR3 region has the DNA TGTGCCAGCAGCCCAGGCGGAGGGCTGTGGCAGTTCTTC.

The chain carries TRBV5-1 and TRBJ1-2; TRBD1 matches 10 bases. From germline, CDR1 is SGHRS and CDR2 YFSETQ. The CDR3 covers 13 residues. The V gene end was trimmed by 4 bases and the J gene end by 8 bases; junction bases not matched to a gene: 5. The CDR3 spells CASSRGTGEGYTF. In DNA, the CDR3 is TGCGCCAGCAGCCGTGGGACAGGGGAAGGCTACACCTTC. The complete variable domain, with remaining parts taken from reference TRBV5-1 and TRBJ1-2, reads KAGVTQTPRYLIKTRGQQVTLSCSPISGHRSVSWYQQTPGQGLQFLFEYFSETQRNKGNFPGRFSGRQFSNSRSEMNVSTLELGDSALYLCASSRGTGEGYTFGSGTRLTVV.

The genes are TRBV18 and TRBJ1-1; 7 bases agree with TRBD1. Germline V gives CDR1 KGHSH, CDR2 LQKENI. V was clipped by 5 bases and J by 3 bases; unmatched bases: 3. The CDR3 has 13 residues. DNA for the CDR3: TGTGCCAGCTCATCAGACAGGGACACTGAAGCTTTCTTT. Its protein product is CASSSDRDTEAFF.

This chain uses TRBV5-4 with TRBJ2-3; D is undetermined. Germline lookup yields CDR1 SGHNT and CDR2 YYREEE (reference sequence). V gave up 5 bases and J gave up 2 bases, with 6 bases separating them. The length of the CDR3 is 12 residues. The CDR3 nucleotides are TGTGCCAGCAGTAAAAACACAGATACGCAGTATTTT. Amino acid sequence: CASSKNTDTQYF.

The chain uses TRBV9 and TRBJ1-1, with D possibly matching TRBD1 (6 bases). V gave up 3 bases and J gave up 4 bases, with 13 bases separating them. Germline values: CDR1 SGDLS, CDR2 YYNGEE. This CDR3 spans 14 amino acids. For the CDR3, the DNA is TGTGCCAGCAGCGCCAGGGGTGAAGGCACTGAAGCTTTCTTT. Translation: CASSARGEGTEAFF.

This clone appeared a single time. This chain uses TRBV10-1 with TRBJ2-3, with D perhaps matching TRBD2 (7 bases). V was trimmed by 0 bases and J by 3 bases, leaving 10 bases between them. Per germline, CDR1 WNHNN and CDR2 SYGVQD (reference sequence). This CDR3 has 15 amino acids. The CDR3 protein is CASSESGGGTDTQYF. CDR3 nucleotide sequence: TGCGCCAGCAGTGAGTCAGGGGGAGGGACAGATACGCAGTATTTT.

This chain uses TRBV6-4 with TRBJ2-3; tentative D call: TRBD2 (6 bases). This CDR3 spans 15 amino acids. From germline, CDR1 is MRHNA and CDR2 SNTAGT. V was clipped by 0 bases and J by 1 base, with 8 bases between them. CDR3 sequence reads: CASSDSRGGTDTQYF. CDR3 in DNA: TGTGCCAGCAGTGACTCGCGGGGTGGCACAGATACGCAGTATTTT.

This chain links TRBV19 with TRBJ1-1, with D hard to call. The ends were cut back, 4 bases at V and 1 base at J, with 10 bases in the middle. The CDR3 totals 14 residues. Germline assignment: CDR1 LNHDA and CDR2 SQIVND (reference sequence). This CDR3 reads CASSKRNSNTEAFF. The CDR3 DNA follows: TGTGCCAGTAGTAAACGTAACTCGAACACTGAAGCTTTCTTT. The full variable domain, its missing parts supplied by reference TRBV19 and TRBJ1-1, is DGGITQSPKYLFRKEGQNVTLSCEQNLNHDAMYWYRQDPGQGLRLIYYSQIVNDFQKGDIAEGYSVSREKKESFPLTVTSAQKNPTAFYLCASSKRNSNTEAFFGQGTRLTVV.

CDR3: CASKKMVDPQPQHF. The CDR3, as DNA: TGTGCCAGTAAAAAAATGGTAGATCCTCAGCCCCAGCATTTT. This chain connects TRBV19 to TRBJ1-5; D unclear. The V gene's germline CDR1 is LNHDA and CDR2 SQIVND (reference sequence). The V and J ends lost 7 bases and 6 bases respectively, with 16 bases between them. CDR3 length equals 14 residues. Full variable domain (missing parts from reference TRBV19 and TRBJ1-5): DGGITQSPKYLFRKEGQNVTLSCEQNLNHDAMYWYRQDPGQGLRLIYYSQIVNDFQKGDIAEGYSVSREKKESFPLTVTSAQKNPTAFYLCASKKMVDPQPQHFGDGTRLSIL.

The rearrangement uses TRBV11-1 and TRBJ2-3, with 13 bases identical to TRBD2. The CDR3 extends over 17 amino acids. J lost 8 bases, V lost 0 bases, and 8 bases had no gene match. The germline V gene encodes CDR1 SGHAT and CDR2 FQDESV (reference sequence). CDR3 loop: CASSLARTSGGLSTQYF. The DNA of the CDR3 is TGTGCCAGCAGCTTAGCCCGGACTAGCGGGGGATTGTCTACGCAGTATTTT.

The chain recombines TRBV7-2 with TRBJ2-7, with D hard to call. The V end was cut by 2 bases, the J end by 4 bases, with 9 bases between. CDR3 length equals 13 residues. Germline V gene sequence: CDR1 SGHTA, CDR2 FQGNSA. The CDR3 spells CASSLNPRYEQYF. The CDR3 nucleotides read TGTGCCAGCAGCTTAAATCCGCGATACGAGCAGTACTTC.

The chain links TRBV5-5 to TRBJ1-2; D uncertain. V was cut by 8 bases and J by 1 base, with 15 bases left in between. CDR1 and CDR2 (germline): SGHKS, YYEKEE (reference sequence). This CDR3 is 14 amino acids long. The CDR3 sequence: CASFPGGSNYGYTF. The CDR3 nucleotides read TGTGCCAGTTTCCCCGGCGGCAGTAACTATGGCTACACCTTC.

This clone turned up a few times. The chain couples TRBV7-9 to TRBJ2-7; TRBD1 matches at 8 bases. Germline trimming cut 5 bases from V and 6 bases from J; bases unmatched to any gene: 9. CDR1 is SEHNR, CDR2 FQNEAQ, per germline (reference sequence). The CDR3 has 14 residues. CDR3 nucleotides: TGTGCCAGCAGCCTCGGACAGGGTTATAGCGAGCAGTACTTC. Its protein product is CASSLGQGYSEQYF.

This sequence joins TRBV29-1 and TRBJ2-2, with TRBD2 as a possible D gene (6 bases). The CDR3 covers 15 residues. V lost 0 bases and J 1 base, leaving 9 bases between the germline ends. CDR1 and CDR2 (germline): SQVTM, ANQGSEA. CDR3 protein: CSVEDRGGNTGELFF. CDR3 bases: TGCAGCGTTGAAGATAGGGGAGGGAACACCGGGGAGCTGTTTTTT.

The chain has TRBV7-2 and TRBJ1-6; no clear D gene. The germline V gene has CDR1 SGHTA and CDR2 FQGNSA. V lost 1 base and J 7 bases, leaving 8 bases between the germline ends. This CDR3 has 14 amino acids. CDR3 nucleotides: TGTGCCAGCAGCTTAGGTGGACTAAATTCACCCCTCCACTTT. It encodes CASSLGGLNSPLHF.

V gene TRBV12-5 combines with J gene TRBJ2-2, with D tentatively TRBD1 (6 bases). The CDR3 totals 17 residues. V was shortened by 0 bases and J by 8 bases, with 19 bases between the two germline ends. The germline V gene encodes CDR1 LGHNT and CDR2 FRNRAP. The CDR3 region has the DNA TGTGCTAGTGGTTTGGTACTGGACAGCGCGGTGTTGGGGGAGCTGTTTTTT. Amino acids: CASGLVLDSAVLGELFF. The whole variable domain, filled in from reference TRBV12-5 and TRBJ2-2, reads DARVTQTPRHKVTEMGQEVTMRCQPILGHNTVFWYRQTMMQGLELLAYFRNRAPLDDSGMPKDRFSAEMPDATLATLKIQPSEPRDSAVYFCASGLVLDSAVLGELFFGEGSRLTVL.

The CDR3 protein is CASSQVGVSQPQHF. CDR3 nucleotide sequence: TGCGCCAGCAGCCAAGTGGGCGTCAGTCAGCCCCAGCATTTT. The rearrangement links TRBV4-1 to TRBJ1-5, with unresolved D. V was shortened by 1 base and J by 6 bases, with 10 bases between the two germline ends. Germline values: CDR1 MGHRA, CDR2 YSYEKL. CDR3 length: 14 residues.

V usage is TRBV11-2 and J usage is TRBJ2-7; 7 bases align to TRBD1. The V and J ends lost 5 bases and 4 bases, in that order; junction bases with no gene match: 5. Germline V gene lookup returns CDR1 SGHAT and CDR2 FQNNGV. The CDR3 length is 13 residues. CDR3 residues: CASSRAGGYEQYF. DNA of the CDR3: TGTGCCAGCAGCAGGGCAGGGGGATACGAGCAGTACTTC.

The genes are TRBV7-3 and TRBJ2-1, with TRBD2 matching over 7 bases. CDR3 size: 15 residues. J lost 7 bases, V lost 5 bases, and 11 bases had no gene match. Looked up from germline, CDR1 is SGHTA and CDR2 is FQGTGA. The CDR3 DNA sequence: TGTGCCAGCAGCCCGCGGGGAGGGTCGGCGAATGAGCAGTTCTTC. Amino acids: CASSPRGGSANEQFF.

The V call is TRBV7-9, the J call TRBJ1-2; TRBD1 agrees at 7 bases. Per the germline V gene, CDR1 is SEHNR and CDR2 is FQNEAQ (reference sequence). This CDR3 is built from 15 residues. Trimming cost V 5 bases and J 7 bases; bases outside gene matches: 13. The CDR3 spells CASSLGDSSVFGYTF. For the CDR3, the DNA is TGTGCCAGCAGCCTAGGGGACAGTTCCGTGTTTGGCTACACCTTC.

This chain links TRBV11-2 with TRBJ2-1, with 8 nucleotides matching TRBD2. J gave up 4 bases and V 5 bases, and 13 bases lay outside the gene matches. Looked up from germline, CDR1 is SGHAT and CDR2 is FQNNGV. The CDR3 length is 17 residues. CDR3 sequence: CASSPRGSGATYNEQFF. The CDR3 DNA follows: TGTGCCAGCAGCCCGCGGGGTAGCGGGGCGACATACAATGAGCAGTTCTTC. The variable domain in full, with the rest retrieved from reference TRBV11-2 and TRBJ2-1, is EAGVAQSPRYKIIEKRQSVAFWCNPISGHATLYWYQQILGQGPKLLIQFQNNGVVDDSQLPKDRFSAERLKGVDSTLKIQPAKLEDSAVYLCASSPRGSGATYNEQFFGPGTRLTVL.

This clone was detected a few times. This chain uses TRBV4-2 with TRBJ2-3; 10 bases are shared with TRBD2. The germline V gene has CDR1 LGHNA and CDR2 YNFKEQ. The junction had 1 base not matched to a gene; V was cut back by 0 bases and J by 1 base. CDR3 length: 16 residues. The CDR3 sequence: CASSQDLAGGTDTQYF. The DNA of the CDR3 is TGTGCCAGCAGCCAAGATCTAGCGGGGGGCACAGATACGCAGTATTTT.

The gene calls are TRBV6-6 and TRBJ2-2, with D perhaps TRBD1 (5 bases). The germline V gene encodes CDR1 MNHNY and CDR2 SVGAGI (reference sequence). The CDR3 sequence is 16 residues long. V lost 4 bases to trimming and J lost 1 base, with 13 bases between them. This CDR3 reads CASSFPQTVNTGELFF. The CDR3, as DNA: TGTGCCAGCAGTTTCCCTCAGACAGTGAACACCGGGGAGCTGTTTTTT.

In nucleotides, the CDR3 is TGTGCCAGCAGCCAGAGAGACAGCCGGGCTTTCTTT. Amino acids: CASSQRDSRAFF. The chain is built from TRBV3-1 (or the pseudogene TRBV3-2) and TRBJ1-1; D perhaps matches TRBD1 (5 bases). This CDR3 is 12 amino acids long. CDR1 LGHDT and CDR2 YNNKEL come from the germline V gene (reference sequence). Trimming left V 3 bases short and J 11 bases short, with 13 bases between.

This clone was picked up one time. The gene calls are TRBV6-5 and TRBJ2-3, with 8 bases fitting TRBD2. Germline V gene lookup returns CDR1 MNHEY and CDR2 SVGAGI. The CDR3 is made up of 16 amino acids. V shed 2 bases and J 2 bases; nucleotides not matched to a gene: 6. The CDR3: CASSYTRGVYTDTQYF. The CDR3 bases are TGTGCCAGCAGTTACACGCGGGGGGTTTACACAGATACGCAGTATTTT.

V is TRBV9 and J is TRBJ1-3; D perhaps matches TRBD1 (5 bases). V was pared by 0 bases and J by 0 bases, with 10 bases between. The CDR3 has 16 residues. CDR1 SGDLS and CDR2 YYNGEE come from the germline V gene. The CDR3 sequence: CASSVAVGGSGNTIYF. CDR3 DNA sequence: TGTGCCAGCAGCGTAGCGGTCGGGGGCTCTGGAAACACCATATATTTT.

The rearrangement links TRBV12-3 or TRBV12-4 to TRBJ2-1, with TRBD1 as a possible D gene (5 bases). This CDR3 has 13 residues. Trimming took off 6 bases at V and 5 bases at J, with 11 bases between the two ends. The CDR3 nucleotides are TGTGCCAGCAGGCTTGACAGTGACAATGAGCAGTTCTTC. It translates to CASRLDSDNEQFF.